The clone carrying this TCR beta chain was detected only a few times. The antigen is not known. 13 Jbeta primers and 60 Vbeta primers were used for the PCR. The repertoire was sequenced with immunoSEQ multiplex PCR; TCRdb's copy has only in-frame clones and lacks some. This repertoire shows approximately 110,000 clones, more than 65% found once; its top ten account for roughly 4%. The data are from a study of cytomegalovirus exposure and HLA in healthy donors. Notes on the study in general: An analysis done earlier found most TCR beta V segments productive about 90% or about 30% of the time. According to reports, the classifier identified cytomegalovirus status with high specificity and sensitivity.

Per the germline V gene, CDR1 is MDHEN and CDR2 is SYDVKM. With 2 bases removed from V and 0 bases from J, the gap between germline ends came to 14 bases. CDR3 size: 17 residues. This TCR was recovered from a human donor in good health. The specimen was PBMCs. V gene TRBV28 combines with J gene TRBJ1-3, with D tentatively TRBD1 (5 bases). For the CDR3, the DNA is TGTGCCAGCAGTTTAAACCTCCGGCAGGGCTCTGGAAACACCATATATTTT. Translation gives CASSLNLRQGSGNTIYF.